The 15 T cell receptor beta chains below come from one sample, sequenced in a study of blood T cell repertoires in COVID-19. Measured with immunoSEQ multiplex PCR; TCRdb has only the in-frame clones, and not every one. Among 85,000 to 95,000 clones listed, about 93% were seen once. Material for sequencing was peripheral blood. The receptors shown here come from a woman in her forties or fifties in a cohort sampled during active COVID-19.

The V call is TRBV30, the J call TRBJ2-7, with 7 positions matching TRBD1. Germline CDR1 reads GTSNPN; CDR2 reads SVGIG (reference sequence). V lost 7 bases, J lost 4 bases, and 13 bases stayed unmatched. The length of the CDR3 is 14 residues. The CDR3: CAYQRTGPFYEQYF. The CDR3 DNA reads TGTGCCTACCAACGGACAGGCCCTTTTTACGAGCAGTACTTC.

The CDR3 loop is CAWRNRVTYNSPLHF. CDR3 bases: TGTGCCTGGAGAAACAGGGTTACCTATAATTCACCCCTCCACTTT. The chain links TRBV30 to TRBJ1-6; D may be TRBD1 (6 bases). Germline-derived CDR1 and CDR2 are GTSNPN and SVGIG (reference sequence). Trimming pared 3 bases from V and 2 bases from J, leaving 11 bases between. CDR3 length: 15 amino acids.

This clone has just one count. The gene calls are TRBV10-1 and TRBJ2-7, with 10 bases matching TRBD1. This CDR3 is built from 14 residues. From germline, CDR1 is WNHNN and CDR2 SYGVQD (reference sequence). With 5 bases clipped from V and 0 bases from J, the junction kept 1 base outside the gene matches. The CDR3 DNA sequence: TGCGCCAGCAGTCGGACAGGGGGCTCCTACGAGCAGTACTTC. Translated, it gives CASSRTGGSYEQYF.

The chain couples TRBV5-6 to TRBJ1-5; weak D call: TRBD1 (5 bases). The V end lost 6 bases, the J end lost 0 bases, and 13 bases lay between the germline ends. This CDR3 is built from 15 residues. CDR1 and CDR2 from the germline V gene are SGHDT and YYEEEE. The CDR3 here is CASTHTGNSNQPQHF. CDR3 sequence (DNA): TGTGCCAGCACCCATACAGGAAATAGCAATCAGCCCCAGCATTTT.

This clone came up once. The CDR3 region is CASSQAEDRVRDTQYF. CDR3 in DNA: TGTGCCAGCAGCCAAGCCGAGGACAGGGTACGGGATACGCAGTATTTT. The chain carries TRBV3-1 (or the pseudogene TRBV3-2) and TRBJ2-3; 8 bases are a match to TRBD1. Germline V gene sequence: CDR1 LGHDT, CDR2 YNNKEL (reference sequence). This CDR3 region has 16 residues. V dropped 1 base and J dropped 6; count of bases not matched to a gene: 9.

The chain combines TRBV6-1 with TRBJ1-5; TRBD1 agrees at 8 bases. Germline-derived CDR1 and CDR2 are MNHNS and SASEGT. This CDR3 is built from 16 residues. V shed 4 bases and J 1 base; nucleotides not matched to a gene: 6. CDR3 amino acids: CASSVTGGLSNQPQHF. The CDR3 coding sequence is TGTGCCAGCAGTGTTACAGGGGGGCTAAGCAATCAGCCCCAGCATTTT.

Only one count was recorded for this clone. This CDR3 is CATSRDGIAVAGNTIYF. The CDR3, as DNA: TGTGCCACCAGCAGAGATGGTATCGCAGTTGCTGGAAACACCATATATTTT. This sequence joins TRBV15 and TRBJ1-3; D is unresolved. Per the germline V gene, CDR1 is LNHNV and CDR2 is YYDKDF (reference sequence). V was shortened by 0 bases and J by 2 bases, with 14 bases between the two germline ends. The CDR3 has 17 amino acids.

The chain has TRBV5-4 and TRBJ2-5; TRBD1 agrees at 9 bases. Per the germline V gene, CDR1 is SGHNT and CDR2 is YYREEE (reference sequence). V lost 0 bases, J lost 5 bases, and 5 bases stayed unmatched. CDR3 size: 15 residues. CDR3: CASSLGDRVAETQYF. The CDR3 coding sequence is TGTGCCAGCAGCTTGGGGGACAGGGTTGCGGAGACCCAGTACTTC.

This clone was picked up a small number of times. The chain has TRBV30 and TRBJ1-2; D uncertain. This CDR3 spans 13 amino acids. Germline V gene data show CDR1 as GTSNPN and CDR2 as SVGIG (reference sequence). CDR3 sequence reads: CAVTRLRLYGYTF. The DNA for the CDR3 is TGTGCTGTGACCAGACTAAGGCTTTATGGCTACACCTTC. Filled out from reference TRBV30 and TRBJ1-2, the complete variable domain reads SQTIHQWPATLVQPVGSPLSLECTVEGTSNPNLYWYRQAAGRGLQLLFYSVGIGQISSEVPQNLSASRPQDRQFILSSKKLLLSDSGFYLCAVTRLRLYGYTFGSGTRLTVV.

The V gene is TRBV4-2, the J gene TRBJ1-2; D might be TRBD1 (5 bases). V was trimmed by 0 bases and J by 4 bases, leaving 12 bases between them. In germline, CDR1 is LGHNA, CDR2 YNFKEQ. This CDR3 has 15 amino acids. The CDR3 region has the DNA TGTGCCAGCAGCCAAGAAAGGTCCGGGGGCTATGGCTACACCTTC. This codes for CASSQERSGGYGYTF.

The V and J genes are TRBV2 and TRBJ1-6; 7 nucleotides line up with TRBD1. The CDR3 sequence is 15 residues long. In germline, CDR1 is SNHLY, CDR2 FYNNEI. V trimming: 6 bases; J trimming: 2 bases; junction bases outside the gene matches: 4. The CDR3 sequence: CASRLDRAYNSPLHF. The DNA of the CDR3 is TGTGCCAGCAGATTAGACAGGGCCTATAATTCACCCCTCCACTTT.

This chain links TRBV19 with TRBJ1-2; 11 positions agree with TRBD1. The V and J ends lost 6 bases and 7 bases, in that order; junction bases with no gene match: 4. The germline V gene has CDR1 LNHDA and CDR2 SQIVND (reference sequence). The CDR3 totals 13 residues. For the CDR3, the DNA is TGTGCCAGTAGCCGGGGACAGGGGGTTGGCTACACCTTC. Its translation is CASSRGQGVGYTF. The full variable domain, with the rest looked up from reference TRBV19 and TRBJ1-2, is DGGITQSPKYLFRKEGQNVTLSCEQNLNHDAMYWYRQDPGQGLRLIYYSQIVNDFQKGDIAEGYSVSREKKESFPLTVTSAQKNPTAFYLCASSRGQGVGYTFGSGTRLTVV.

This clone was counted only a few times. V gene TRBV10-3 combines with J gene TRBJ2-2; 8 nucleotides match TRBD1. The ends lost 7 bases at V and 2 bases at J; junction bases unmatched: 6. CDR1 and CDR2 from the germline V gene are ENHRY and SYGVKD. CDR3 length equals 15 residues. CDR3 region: CAINQGAANTGELFF. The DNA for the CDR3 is TGTGCCATCAATCAGGGGGCAGCTAACACCGGGGAGCTGTTTTTT.

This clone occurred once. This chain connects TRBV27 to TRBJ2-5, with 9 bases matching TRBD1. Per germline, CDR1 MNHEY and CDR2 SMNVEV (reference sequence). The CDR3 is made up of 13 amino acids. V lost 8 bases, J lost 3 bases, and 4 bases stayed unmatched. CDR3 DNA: TGTGCCAGCGGGTGGACAGGGGAAGAGACCCAGTACTTC. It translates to CASGWTGEETQYF.

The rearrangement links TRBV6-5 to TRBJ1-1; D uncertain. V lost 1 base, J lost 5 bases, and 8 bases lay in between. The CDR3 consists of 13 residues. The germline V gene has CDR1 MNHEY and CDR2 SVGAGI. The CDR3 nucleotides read TGTGCCAGCAGTTACTGGCCGGGGACTGAAGCTTTCTTT. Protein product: CASSYWPGTEAFF.